The source of this T cell receptor beta chain is a study of CD8+CD57+ T cells in acquired aplastic anemia. In regard to this clonotype: Its specificity is not known.

TCR beta VDJ and CDR3 profiling used genomic DNA as template. TCRdb processed the reads anew with MiXCR; each CDR3 protein has one entry. The data show about 210,000 distinct CDR3 sequences, with over 60% seen just once and around 28% held by the top ten. Overall study results and limits: The study identified roughly 29 CD8+ CDR3 sequences shared by patients and controls.

The sample consisted of sorted CD4+, CD8+, or CD8+CD57+ T cells (not recorded which) from PBMCs. The clonotype comes from a human donor in good health.

The CDR3 coding sequence is TGTGCCAGCAGCTTAGTGCAGGGGGCTAATGAAAAACTGTTTTTT. Translation gives CASSLVQGANEKLFF. This chain connects TRBV11-2 to TRBJ1-4, with TRBD1 identical over 7 bases. This CDR3 has 15 residues. Germline V gene lookup returns CDR1 SGHAT and CDR2 FQNNGV. J lost 3 bases, V lost 1 base, and 2 bases had no gene match.